This T cell receptor beta chain was recovered during a study of cytomegalovirus exposure and HLA in healthy donors. The study ran its PCR with 60 Vbeta and 13 Jbeta primers. The data were produced by immunoSEQ multiplex PCR, yet TCRdb's version contains in-frame clones alone and is incomplete. The data show roughly 150,000 clones, around a tenth seen once. Trimming took off 4 bases at V and 2 bases at J, with 12 bases between the two ends. Germline V gives CDR1 SQVTM, CDR2 ANQGSEA. The length of the CDR3 is 13 residues. Study-wide points: Among the most significant clusters, several appeared linked to common viral pathogens in a later analysis.

For this clone: As yet, its antigen is unknown.

The receptor was isolated from a middle-aged man in good health and CMV-seronegative. The genes are TRBV29-1 and TRBJ2-7; tentative D call: TRBD2 (5 bases). The sample was PBMCs. The CDR3 is CSVAGKPPYEQYF. CDR3 nucleotide sequence: TGCAGCGTTGCGGGGAAGCCCCCCTACGAGCAGTACTTC.